This T cell receptor (beta chain) is drawn from a study of cytomegalovirus exposure and HLA in healthy donors. Trimming at V came to 5 bases and at J to 5 bases, leaving 4 bases not matched to a gene. This CDR3 comprises 13 residues. Germline lookup yields CDR1 KGHSH and CDR2 LQKENI. The PCR used 60 Vbeta and 13 Jbeta primers. Sequencing used immunoSEQ multiplex PCR; TCRdb keeps in-frame clones, though not all of them. Altogether about 120,000 clones are present, 80% to 90% being singletons, with the ten largest covering about 1.8%. With respect to this clone: Its antigen is not identified.

Study conclusions and caveats: With high specificity and sensitivity, the classifier reportedly diagnosed cytomegalovirus status.

The chain employs TRBV18 and TRBJ1-1; 8 nucleotides align to TRBD1. This clonotype was obtained from a man between 35 and 55 years old in good health and CMV-seronegative. The material sequenced was PBMCs. The chain's CDR3 is CASSKDRATEAFF. The CDR3 DNA is TGTGCCAGCTCAAAGGACAGGGCTACTGAAGCTTTCTTT.